This is a list of T cell receptor beta chains from one sample in a study of cytomegalovirus exposure and HLA in healthy donors. TCRdb's table, derived via immunoSEQ multiplex PCR, lists solely in-frame clones and lacks some. Here the sample spans some 150,000 clones, about 89% being singletons. What was sequenced was PBMCs. The receptors were gathered from a woman between 18 and 30 years old in good health and CMV-seropositive. CDR3s include the opening cysteine and the closing phenylalanine or tryptophan. The order of the fields is D gene, J gene, V gene, CDR3 protein. The D gene is left open where the match is weak.

d_call: .
j_call: TRBJ2-7
v_call: TRBV2
cdr3_aa: CASRDSLGDEQYF

d_call: .
j_call: TRBJ2-2
v_call: TRBV29-1
cdr3_aa: CSVEKTDTGELFF

d_call: TRBD2
j_call: TRBJ2-7
v_call: TRBV19
cdr3_aa: CASSIAGGLYEQYF

d_call: .
j_call: TRBJ1-1
v_call: TRBV6-5
cdr3_aa: CASSYSNLRARAFF

d_call: .
j_call: TRBJ2-5
v_call: TRBV9
cdr3_aa: CASSDGLSLGTMETQYF

d_call: TRBD1
j_call: TRBJ1-1
v_call: TRBV5-6
cdr3_aa: CASRREKGTGDWNTEAFF

d_call: TRBD2
j_call: TRBJ2-1
v_call: TRBV5-1
cdr3_aa: CASSPGAGGALNEQFF

d_call: TRBD1
j_call: TRBJ1-3
v_call: TRBV2
cdr3_aa: CASRTGSPGNTIYF

d_call: TRBD1
j_call: TRBJ1-4
v_call: TRBV5-8
cdr3_aa: CASSLGQGLRGEKLFF

d_call: TRBD1
j_call: TRBJ1-5
v_call: TRBV28
cdr3_aa: CASSWDRDVPQHF

d_call: .
j_call: TRBJ1-1
v_call: TRBV29-1
cdr3_aa: CSVADRQNTEAFF

d_call: TRBD1
j_call: TRBJ2-1
v_call: TRBV6-6
cdr3_aa: CASSPRGTGSGEQFF

d_call: TRBD1
j_call: TRBJ2-5
v_call: TRBV7-7
cdr3_aa: CASSLVAGGLETQYF

d_call: TRBD1
j_call: TRBJ2-5
v_call: TRBV30
cdr3_aa: CAWSQTGGDQETQYF

d_call: TRBD1
j_call: TRBJ1-1
v_call: TRBV5-6
cdr3_aa: CASSGPGTGEGSEAFF

d_call: TRBD2
j_call: TRBJ2-7
v_call: TRBV4-1
cdr3_aa: CASSQLLAGGPNYEQYF

d_call: TRBD2
j_call: TRBJ2-7
v_call: TRBV5-6
cdr3_aa: CASSLGGLAGDEQYF

d_call: .
j_call: TRBJ2-1
v_call: TRBV14
cdr3_aa: CASSPGSYNEQFF

d_call: .
j_call: TRBJ2-1
v_call: TRBV7-2
cdr3_aa: CASSLGGGEQFF

d_call: TRBD1
j_call: TRBJ1-1
v_call: TRBV9
cdr3_aa: CASSVADRVDTEAFF

d_call: .
j_call: TRBJ2-5
v_call: TRBV10-1
cdr3_aa: CASSGSGEQETQYF

d_call: .
j_call: TRBJ1-3
v_call: TRBV11-2
cdr3_aa: CASSWGGGSGNTIYF

d_call: .
j_call: TRBJ1-4
v_call: TRBV12-5
cdr3_aa: CASGLVLGGRYHEKLFF

d_call: .
j_call: TRBJ2-7
v_call: TRBV7-9
cdr3_aa: CASSVGGGFYEQYF

d_call: TRBD2
j_call: TRBJ2-3
v_call: TRBV25-1
cdr3_aa: CASSAHRLAGVLDTQYF

d_call: .
j_call: TRBJ2-3
v_call: TRBV28
cdr3_aa: CASSLLGTDTQYF

d_call: TRBD2
j_call: TRBJ2-1
v_call: TRBV25-1
cdr3_aa: CASSWPSGRSSSYNEQFF

d_call: .
j_call: TRBJ1-4
v_call: TRBV5-1
cdr3_aa: CASRDPGTNEKLFF

d_call: .
j_call: TRBJ2-7
v_call: TRBV27
cdr3_aa: CASSEDRDARPYEQYF

d_call: TRBD1
j_call: TRBJ2-5
v_call: TRBV9
cdr3_aa: CASSARTGGGTQYF

d_call: TRBD1
j_call: TRBJ2-4
v_call: TRBV2
cdr3_aa: CASSQTTGQGKNIQYF

d_call: .
j_call: TRBJ2-5
v_call: TRBV7-2
cdr3_aa: CASSPSGLAGGTQYF

d_call: TRBD1
j_call: TRBJ1-3
v_call: TRBV6-1
cdr3_aa: CASSTGTGTGNTIYF

d_call: TRBD2
j_call: TRBJ2-7
v_call: TRBV7-2
cdr3_aa: CASSLGGGLDSIEQYF

d_call: TRBD1
j_call: TRBJ2-2
v_call: TRBV28
cdr3_aa: CAIEDRGRTGELFF

d_call: .
j_call: TRBJ1-3
v_call: TRBV7-9
cdr3_aa: CASSPVSGNTIYF

d_call: TRBD1
j_call: TRBJ2-7
v_call: TRBV13
cdr3_aa: CASSLRDRTYEQYF

d_call: TRBD2
j_call: TRBJ2-5
v_call: TRBV6-5
cdr3_aa: CATSRLAGVETQYF

d_call: .
j_call: TRBJ2-7
v_call: TRBV6-1
cdr3_aa: CASSEMPGSYEQYF

d_call: TRBD2
j_call: TRBJ2-1
v_call: TRBV6-5
cdr3_aa: CASSFLAGAADEQFF

d_call: .
j_call: TRBJ2-6
v_call: TRBV11-3
cdr3_aa: CASKGVDSGANVLTF

d_call: TRBD2
j_call: TRBJ2-7
v_call: TRBV5-1
cdr3_aa: CASSRRAGEQYEQYF